Shown below are 30 T cell receptor beta chains from a single sample sequenced in a study of vaccination and CD4 T cells after COVID-19. Their cognate antigens are unknown. Sequencing of DNA taken from cultured CD4+ T cells relied on the Oncomine TCR Beta short-read assay. TCRdb reanalysed the PCR reads using MiXCR and keeps one entry per CDR3 protein. The sample comprises more than 9,500 distinct CDR3 sequences, about 50% of which are singletons, and approximately 30% rests with the top ten. Regarding treatment: approximately nine-day PBMC culture with coronavirus spike peptide pools or control peptides (ViraFEST assay). Material: CD4+ T cells from blood, cultured in vitro. The receptors shown here come from a human donor who had recovered from COVID-19.

The chain couples TRBV6-1 to TRBJ2-5; 10 nucleotides agree with TRBD2. This CDR3 contains 13 residues. Germline assignment: CDR1 MNHNS and CDR2 SASEGT. This chain's CDR3 is CATQGAGGETQYF. The CDR3 DNA follows: TGTGCGACTCAGGGAGCGGGGGGGGAGACCCAGTACTTC.

This clonotype was recorded a few times. The chain combines TRBV15 with TRBJ1-2; TRBD1 aligns across 9 bases. The CDR3 totals 16 residues. Germline V CDR1 and CDR2: LNHNV, YYDKDF (reference sequence). Trimming removed 5 bases from V and 7 bases from J; junction bases left unmatched: 14. The CDR3 region has the DNA TGTGCCACCAGCCGAGCGGGGACAGGGAAGGCGGGTGGCTACACCTTC. Protein product: CATSRAGTGKAGGYTF.

The CDR3 reads CASRESGPRTYGYTF. The DNA for the CDR3 is TGTGCCAGCAGAGAATCGGGACCCCGGACATATGGCTACACCTTC. This chain links TRBV6-1 with TRBJ1-2, with D possibly TRBD1 on 5 matching bases. Trimming took off 6 bases at V and 5 bases at J, with 19 bases between the two ends. The CDR3 sequence is 15 residues long. Germline CDR1 is MNHNS and CDR2 is SASEGT.

The chain is built from TRBV2 and TRBJ1-6, with D hard to call. Germline CDR1 and CDR2: SNHLY and FYNNEI. Trimming stripped 4 bases from V and 0 bases from J, with 10 bases between. This CDR3 has 16 residues. This CDR3 is CASSVSGSSYNSPLHF. The CDR3 nucleotides read TGTGCCAGCAGTGTATCAGGAAGCTCCTATAATTCACCCCTCCACTTT.

This chain connects TRBV6-5 to TRBJ1-5; weak D call: TRBD1 (5 bases). V shed 2 bases and J shed 0 bases, with 17 bases lying between them. Germline V gene data show CDR1 as MNHEY and CDR2 as SVGAGI. This CDR3 comprises 18 residues. The CDR3, as DNA: TGTGCCAGCAGTTACCCAACGGTGCAGACAGTTAGCAATCAGCCCCAGCATTTT. This gives the protein CASSYPTVQTVSNQPQHF.

This clonotype occurred a few times. The rearrangement joins TRBV19 to TRBJ2-3; weak D call: TRBD2 (6 bases). CDR3 length equals 15 residues. CDR1 is LNHDA and CDR2 is SQIVND in the germline V gene (reference sequence). Trimming shortened V by 3 bases and J by 3 bases, and 13 bases separated the two germline ends. The chain's CDR3 is CASSIGGWGTDTQYF. The DNA for the CDR3 is TGTGCCAGTAGTATTGGAGGGTGGGGGACAGATACGCAGTATTTT.

There are a few counts of this clonotype. The chain links TRBV20-1 to TRBJ1-2; the D is unclear. The germline V gene has CDR1 DFQATT and CDR2 SNEGSKA (reference sequence). The CDR3 has 15 residues. The V gene lost 0 bases and the J gene lost 6 bases, with 17 bases spanning the gap. The DNA of the CDR3 is TGCAGTGCTAGAGATCACGGCGGACCCTCGGATGGCTACACCTTC. Protein product: CSARDHGGPSDGYTF.

The J gene is TRBJ2-7, the V gene TRBV20-1, with D tentatively TRBD1 (6 bases). Germline V lookup: CDR1 DFQATT, CDR2 SNEGSKA (reference sequence). The CDR3 is made up of 15 amino acids. V was clipped by 4 bases and J by 0 bases, with 16 bases between them. The CDR3 reads CSAKPGHPSSYEQYF. The CDR3, as DNA: TGCAGTGCTAAACCGGGACACCCGAGCTCCTACGAGCAGTACTTC.

The gene calls are TRBV18 and TRBJ1-1; TRBD1 matches 9 bases. The germline gives CDR1 KGHSH, CDR2 LQKENI. The CDR3 extends over 19 amino acids. Trimming removed 1 base from V and 3 bases from J; junction bases left unmatched: 15. CDR3 nucleotide sequence: TGTGCCAGCTCACCACAACATTTACAGGGGGCAATCTTTCACACTGAAGCTTTCTTT. It yields the protein CASSPQHLQGAIFHTEAFF. The full variable domain, its missing parts supplied by reference TRBV18 and TRBJ1-1, is NAGVMQNPRHLVRRRGQEARLRCSPMKGHSHVYWYRQLPEEGLKFMVYLQKENIIDESGMPKERFSAEFPKEGPSILRIQQVVRGDSAAYFCASSPQHLQGAIFHTEAFFGQGTRLTVV.

The chain couples TRBV9 to TRBJ1-2, with 7 bases aligning to TRBD1. CDR1 is SGDLS and CDR2 is YYNGEE in the germline V gene. The length of the CDR3 is 14 residues. Losses at the gene ends were 2 bases for V and 6 bases for J; bases not matched to a gene: 7. CDR3 sequence reads: CASSVEGAAHGYTF. The CDR3 nucleotides read TGTGCCAGCAGCGTGGAGGGGGCGGCACATGGCTACACCTTC.

This sequence joins TRBV6-1 and TRBJ2-1; maybe TRBD2 (6 bases). There are 16 residues in the CDR3. Germline-derived CDR1 and CDR2 are MNHNS and SASEGT. Trimming took off 4 bases at V and 5 bases at J, with 18 bases between the two ends. The DNA of the CDR3 is TGTGCCAGCAGTGTATCAGGACTATATGTAGACAATGAGCAGTTCTTC. It codes for CASSVSGLYVDNEQFF.

The chain employs TRBV18 and TRBJ1-5; tentative D call: TRBD1 (5 bases). Germline loops: CDR1 KGHSH, CDR2 LQKENI. CDR3 length: 13 residues. V lost 6 bases and J lost 3, with 9 bases in between. The CDR3: CASSGGHNQPQHF. The DNA for the CDR3 is TGTGCCAGCTCGGGGGGTCACAATCAGCCCCAGCATTTT.

In its sample, this clonotype was seen once. The CDR3 DNA follows: TGTGCCTGGAGTGGCGGGCAGGGTCTCTTTCAGCCCCAGCATTTT. Translated, it gives CAWSGGQGLFQPQHF. The chain combines TRBV30 with TRBJ1-5, with TRBD1 as a possible D gene (5 bases). The V and J ends lost 1 base and 6 bases respectively, with 16 bases between them. The germline CDR1 and CDR2 sequences are GTSNPN and SVGIG (reference sequence). The CDR3 spans 15 residues.

The rearrangement links TRBV20-1 to TRBJ1-2; TRBD1 might be the D (5 bases). The germline CDR1 and CDR2 sequences are DFQATT and SNEGSKA (reference sequence). Trimming took 3 bases from V and 8 from J, leaving 10 bases between them. The CDR3 sequence is 11 residues long. CDR3 sequence: CSASFQGGYTF. As DNA, the CDR3 is TGCAGTGCTAGTTTTCAGGGAGGCTACACCTTC.

This clonotype turned up a few times. V is TRBV27 and J is TRBJ1-2; 7 bases fit TRBD1. This CDR3 contains 13 residues. Germline-derived CDR1 and CDR2 are MNHEY and SMNVEV (reference sequence). V shed 6 bases and J 8 bases; nucleotides not matched to a gene: 9. The CDR3 sequence: CASSPRGGGGYTF. For the CDR3, the DNA is TGTGCCAGCAGCCCCCGAGGGGGCGGCGGCTACACCTTC.

This clonotype has more than one count but fewer than ten. J is TRBJ1-6 and V is TRBV6-1; D not certain. The CDR3 has 18 amino acids. V lost 5 bases and J 6 bases, leaving 23 bases between the germline ends. CDR1 is MNHNS and CDR2 is SASEGT in the germline V gene. The CDR3 spells CASSPKGRTTTTNSPLHF. CDR3 DNA sequence: TGTGCCAGCAGTCCTAAGGGAAGAACGACTACGACTAATTCACCCCTCCACTTT.

This clonotype is medium-sized in the sample. V usage is TRBV4-1 and J usage is TRBJ1-4; a possible D gene is TRBD1 (6 bases). This CDR3 has 14 residues. The V end was cut by 7 bases, the J end by 4 bases, with 13 bases between. CDR1 is MGHRA, CDR2 YSYEKL, per germline. The CDR3 protein is CASTTGLGNEKLFF. Here the CDR3 DNA reads TGCGCCAGCACTACAGGGCTAGGTAATGAAAAACTGTTTTTT.

This clonotype has just a few counts. The rearrangement uses TRBV5-1 and TRBJ1-1; D perhaps matches TRBD1 (5 bases). The CDR3 runs to 14 residues. V shed 3 bases and J shed 3 bases, with 12 bases lying between them. Germline V gene sequence: CDR1 SGHRS, CDR2 YFSETQ. CDR3: CASSSGGGYTEAFF. DNA of the CDR3: TGCGCCAGCAGCTCGGGTGGGGGGTACACTGAAGCTTTCTTT.

The V call is TRBV19, the J call TRBJ1-2; TRBD1 might be the D (5 bases). Trimming removed 3 bases at V and 1 base at J, with 21 bases between. The CDR3 is 18 amino acids. The germline V gene has CDR1 LNHDA and CDR2 SQIVND (reference sequence). The CDR3 region is CASSIGGGGQTFNYGYTF. The CDR3 DNA sequence: TGTGCCAGTAGTATCGGCGGGGGTGGCCAAACTTTTAACTATGGCTACACCTTC.

The V gene is TRBV19, the J gene TRBJ2-7; TRBD1 is a possible D gene (5 bases). The length of the CDR3 is 18 residues. Trimming took off 6 bases at V and 0 bases at J, with 24 bases between the two ends. Germline values: CDR1 LNHDA, CDR2 SQIVND (reference sequence). Here the CDR3 DNA reads TGTGCCAGTAGACCTACGTCCCCAACAGGCACGAGCTCCTACGAGCAGTACTTC. This encodes CASRPTSPTGTSSYEQYF. The variable domain in full, with the rest retrieved from reference TRBV19 and TRBJ2-7, is DGGITQSPKYLFRKEGQNVTLSCEQNLNHDAMYWYRQDPGQGLRLIYYSQIVNDFQKGDIAEGYSVSREKKESFPLTVTSAQKNPTAFYLCASRPTSPTGTSSYEQYFGPGTRLTVT.

This chain links TRBV7-9 with TRBJ1-4, with no clear D. The CDR3 covers 15 residues. Germline CDR1 and CDR2: SEHNR and FQNEAQ (reference sequence). The V end was cut by 0 bases, the J end by 4 bases, with 9 bases between. The CDR3 sequence: CASSLAVSYNEKLFF. The CDR3 DNA follows: TGTGCCAGCAGCTTAGCGGTCAGTTATAATGAAAAACTGTTTTTT.

This clonotype came up a few times. V gene TRBV2 combines with J gene TRBJ2-5, with D uncertain. Germline CDR1 and CDR2: SNHLY and FYNNEI. Trimming pared 2 bases from V and 2 bases from J, leaving 9 bases between. The CDR3 is made up of 14 amino acids. The CDR3 loop reads CASSERATQETQYF. CDR3 nucleotide sequence: TGTGCCAGCAGTGAACGGGCCACACAAGAGACCCAGTACTTC.

In nucleotides, the CDR3 is TGTGCCTCCCACACCCCGGATACGCAGTATTTT. Encoded protein: CASHTPDTQYF. The chain uses TRBV6-1 and TRBJ2-3; D is uncertain. This CDR3 contains 11 residues. Germline V lookup: CDR1 MNHNS, CDR2 SASEGT. Trimming took off 11 bases at V and 6 bases at J, with 12 bases between the two ends.

The sample holds a few counts of this clonotype. The chain links TRBV7-2 to TRBJ1-2; tentatively, D is TRBD1 (5 bases). The CDR3 totals 14 residues. Deletions cut 7 bases from V and 5 bases from J, with 17 bases between. Germline V gene data show CDR1 as SGHTA and CDR2 as FQGNSA. CDR3: CASIWNRKGYGYTF. CDR3 sequence (DNA): TGTGCCAGCATATGGAACAGAAAGGGGTATGGCTACACCTTC. The full variable domain, in which reference TRBV7-2 and TRBJ1-2 provide the parts outside the CDR3, is GAGVSQSPSNKVTEKGKDVELRCDPISGHTALYWYRQSLGQGLEFLIYFQGNSAPDKSGLPSDRFSAERTGGSVSTLTIQRTQQEDSAVYLCASIWNRKGYGYTFGSGTRLTVV.

The chain recombines TRBV5-1 with TRBJ1-2; D gene uncertain. The length of the CDR3 is 12 residues. Germline V gene lookup returns CDR1 SGHRS and CDR2 YFSETQ. Trimming pared 2 bases from V and 4 bases from J, leaving 6 bases between. CDR3 in DNA: TGCGCCAGCAGCTTAGCGACCTATGGCTACACCTTC. This sequence encodes CASSLATYGYTF.

This rearrangement joins TRBV19 to TRBJ1-3; the D is unclear. The length of the CDR3 is 13 residues. V lost 5 bases and J lost 0, with 5 bases in between. The germline CDR1 and CDR2 sequences are LNHDA and SQIVND (reference sequence). The CDR3 bases are TGTGCCAGTAGTCTATACTCTGGAAACACCATATATTTT. Translated, it gives CASSLYSGNTIYF.

The chain is built from TRBV4-1 and TRBJ1-1; TRBD1 aligns across 8 bases. This CDR3 is built from 17 residues. Trimming cost V 5 bases and J 5 bases; bases outside gene matches: 16. Germline V gene sequence: CDR1 MGHRA, CDR2 YSYEKL. CDR3: CASSYPTTGGKRTEAFF. CDR3 bases: TGCGCCAGCAGCTATCCGACCACAGGGGGGAAGCGGACTGAAGCTTTCTTT.

This chain links TRBV20-1 with TRBJ1-1, with a possible D match to TRBD1 (6 bases). The CDR3 is 14 residues long. Germline values: CDR1 DFQATT, CDR2 SNEGSKA (reference sequence). V was cut by 2 bases and J by 7 bases, with 17 bases left in between. CDR3 protein: CSARSGGGVVEAFF. The CDR3 DNA follows: TGCAGTGCTAGATCTGGAGGGGGTGTAGTTGAAGCTTTCTTT.

This clonotype has more than one count but fewer than ten. The chain links TRBV27 to TRBJ1-6; 7 bases match TRBD1. Germline CDR1 reads MNHEY; CDR2 reads SMNVEV (reference sequence). The CDR3 sequence is 15 residues long. V was clipped by 6 bases and J by 5 bases; unmatched bases: 7. CDR3 DNA sequence: TGTGCCAGCAGACCTCCGGGACAGAATAATTCACCCCTCCACTTT. Amino acid sequence: CASRPPGQNNSPLHF.

J is TRBJ2-7 and V is TRBV19; no firm D call. This CDR3 is built from 9 residues. V was cut by 10 bases and J by 7 bases, with 8 bases left in between. CDR1 LNHDA and CDR2 SQIVND come from the germline V gene (reference sequence). CDR3 residues: CATPREQYF. Written as DNA, the CDR3 is TGTGCCACCCCGAGGGAGCAGTACTTC.